This T cell receptor beta chain was profiled in a study of blood T cell repertoires in COVID-19. J was trimmed by 6 bases and V by 5 bases; bases with no gene match: 11. In germline, CDR1 is LNHDA, CDR2 SQIVND (reference sequence). The CDR3 consists of 16 residues. Assay used: immunoSEQ multiplex PCR; TCRdb lists only in-frame clones, some missing. The profile covers some 130,000 clones, with 80% to 90% appearing a single time and about 2.3% taken by the ten largest. Sequences were obtained from PBMCs or T cells enriched from blood (not recorded which). The origin of this receptor is a man in his forties with acute COVID-19. This rearrangement joins TRBV19 to TRBJ2-1; 9 nucleotides line up with TRBD2. CDR3 loop: CASSSLLAGKSNEQFF. DNA of the CDR3: TGTGCCAGTAGTTCTCTACTAGCGGGTAAAAGCAATGAGCAGTTCTTC.